Below are 28 T cell receptor beta chains sequenced from a single sample in a study of blood T cell repertoires in COVID-19. This table comes from immunoSEQ multiplex PCR, and its TCRdb copy is limited to in-frame clones, with some not included. Altogether approximately 70,000 clones are present, just over 90% being singletons, with the ten largest covering around 2.6%. What was sequenced was peripheral blood. The receptors here all came from a man aged 50 to 59 with COVID-19, enrolled during active disease.

This chain uses TRBV7-2 with TRBJ1-1, with D unclear. CDR3 length: 13 amino acids. Germline loops: CDR1 SGHTA, CDR2 FQGNSA. The germline V and J ends were trimmed by 5 bases and 1 base, with 8 bases remaining between them. DNA for the CDR3: TGTGCCAGCAGCACACAGAGGAACACTGAAGCTTTCTTT. It translates to CASSTQRNTEAFF.

The chain uses TRBV29-1 and TRBJ2-5; 9 bases agree with TRBD1. The CDR3 runs to 15 residues. Germline V gene sequence: CDR1 SQVTM, CDR2 ANQGSEA. V was clipped by 2 bases and J by 1 base; unmatched bases: 5. The CDR3 nucleotides are TGCAGCGTTGAAAGACCGACAGGGGGCCAAGAGACCCAGTACTTC. Encoded protein: CSVERPTGGQETQYF.

This chain links TRBV29-1 with TRBJ1-3; D is undetermined. This CDR3 contains 14 residues. CDR1 and CDR2 (germline): SQVTM, ANQGSEA. V lost 3 bases, J lost 0 bases, and 9 bases lay in between. The CDR3 region is CSVEGRNSGNTIYF. The DNA for the CDR3 is TGCAGCGTTGAGGGCCGGAACTCTGGAAACACCATATATTTT. Full variable domain (outside the CDR3, taken from reference TRBV29-1 and TRBJ1-3): SAVISQKPSRDICQRGTSLTIQCQVDSQVTMMFWYRQQPGQSLTLIATANQGSEATYESGFVIDKFPISRPNLTFSTLTVSNMSPEDSSIYLCSVEGRNSGNTIYFGEGSWLTVV.

CDR3 region: CASSRDRVIETQYF. In DNA, the CDR3 is TGTGCCAGCAGTCGGGACAGGGTTATTGAGACCCAGTACTTC. This chain connects TRBV28 to TRBJ2-5; TRBD1 agrees at 9 bases. The CDR3 sequence is 14 residues long. The junction had 6 bases not matched to a gene; V was cut back by 5 bases and J by 5 bases. Germline loops: CDR1 MDHEN, CDR2 SYDVKM.

This chain uses TRBV6-5 with TRBJ2-5; 9 nucleotides match TRBD1. The germline V gene has CDR1 MNHEY and CDR2 SVGAGI. The CDR3 extends over 14 amino acids. V lost 5 bases, J lost 5 bases, and 6 bases stayed unmatched. CDR3: CASSRGTGSETQYF. The DNA of the CDR3 is TGTGCCAGCAGTCGAGGGACAGGGAGCGAGACCCAGTACTTC.

There are a few counts of this clone. The rearrangement joins TRBV7-8 to TRBJ2-7; 13 nucleotides agree with TRBD2. The CDR3 runs 16 residues. Germline CDR1 is SGHVS and CDR2 is FQNEAQ. V lost 5 bases, J lost 3 bases, and 7 bases stayed unmatched. Written as DNA, the CDR3 is TGTGCCAGCAGCCCCGGACTAGCGGGAGCAGGCTACGAGCAGTACTTC. It translates to CASSPGLAGAGYEQYF.

The chain uses TRBV4-3 and TRBJ2-7; 7 nucleotides line up with TRBD2. The CDR3 has 15 residues. The V and J ends lost 1 base and 3 bases, in that order; junction bases with no gene match: 6. Germline V CDR1 and CDR2: LGHNA, YSLEER. The CDR3 is CASSQAPTGGYEQYF. For the CDR3, the DNA is TGCGCCAGCAGCCAAGCGCCCACGGGAGGCTACGAGCAGTACTTC.

The V gene is TRBV30, the J gene TRBJ1-1; D possibly corresponds to TRBD1 (6 bases). The CDR3 runs 13 residues. Germline values: CDR1 GTSNPN, CDR2 SVGIG (reference sequence). V was trimmed by 2 bases and J by 1 base, leaving 8 bases between them. CDR3 protein: CAWSKQGNTEAFF. The CDR3 DNA sequence: TGTGCCTGGAGTAAACAGGGGAACACTGAAGCTTTCTTT.

The chain links TRBV7-9 to TRBJ2-1; D unclear. CDR3 length: 12 amino acids. With 2 bases removed from V and 15 bases from J, the gap between germline ends came to 14 bases. Per the germline V gene, CDR1 is SEHNR and CDR2 is FQNEAQ (reference sequence). In DNA form, the CDR3 reads TGTGCCAGCAGCTTATACGAGATTGGGCCGTTCTTC. Encoded protein: CASSLYEIGPFF.

The chain links TRBV28 to TRBJ1-1, with 8 bases identical to TRBD1. Germline V gives CDR1 MDHEN, CDR2 SYDVKM. The J segment lost 0 bases and the V segment lost 3 bases, leaving 0 bases of the junction unmatched. The length of the CDR3 is 14 residues. The CDR3 DNA is TGTGCCAGCAGTTTGGACAGGGTGAACACTGAAGCTTTCTTT. Residues: CASSLDRVNTEAFF.

J is TRBJ2-3 and V is TRBV6-1; TRBD1 matches 10 bases. Trimming cost V 0 bases and J 8 bases; bases outside gene matches: 5. This CDR3 is built from 15 residues. The germline V gene encodes CDR1 MNHNS and CDR2 SASEGT. The CDR3 sequence is CASSEAGQGSRTQYF. CDR3 DNA: TGTGCCAGCAGTGAAGCGGGACAGGGGAGTCGTACGCAGTATTTT.

The chain links TRBV18 to TRBJ2-7, with 10 bases aligning to TRBD1. This CDR3 has 15 amino acids. CDR1 is KGHSH, CDR2 LQKENI, per germline. V lost 1 base, J lost 2 bases, and 2 bases stayed unmatched. This chain's CDR3 is CASSPQGTGAYEQYF. The CDR3 DNA reads TGTGCCAGCTCACCACAAGGGACAGGGGCCTACGAGCAGTACTTC.

The chain links TRBV5-1 to TRBJ2-3, with 8 positions matching TRBD1. The J segment lost 3 bases and the V segment lost 3 bases, leaving 3 bases of the junction unmatched. Germline V gene sequence: CDR1 SGHRS, CDR2 YFSETQ. The CDR3 has 14 residues. The CDR3 is CASSSGGATDTQYF. CDR3 coding DNA: TGCGCCAGCAGCTCAGGGGGCGCGACAGATACGCAGTATTTT. The full variable domain, in which reference TRBV5-1 and TRBJ2-3 provide the parts outside the CDR3, is KAGVTQTPRYLIKTRGQQVTLSCSPISGHRSVSWYQQTPGQGLQFLFEYFSETQRNKGNFPGRFSGRQFSNSRSEMNVSTLELGDSALYLCASSSGGATDTQYFGPGTRLTVL.

The chain has TRBV19 and TRBJ2-7, with 10 positions matching TRBD1. CDR3 length equals 15 residues. Losses at the gene ends were 4 bases for V and 4 bases for J; bases not matched to a gene: 7. CDR1 is LNHDA, CDR2 SQIVND, per germline (reference sequence). The CDR3 DNA reads TGTGCCAGTAGTAGGGGACAGGGGAGGCGATACGAGCAGTACTTC. As protein: CASSRGQGRRYEQYF.

Only a few counts were recorded for this clone. The gene calls are TRBV5-1 and TRBJ2-5; D unclear. The CDR3 has 13 amino acids. The V end was cut by 0 bases, the J end by 4 bases, with 7 bases between. The germline gives CDR1 SGHRS, CDR2 YFSETQ. The CDR3 DNA reads as TGCGCCAGCAGCTTGGTGGGCACAGAGACCCAGTACTTC. This encodes CASSLVGTETQYF.

The genes are TRBV2 and TRBJ2-7; D is perhaps TRBD2 (5 bases). This CDR3 contains 15 residues. The germline V gene encodes CDR1 SNHLY and CDR2 FYNNEI. Deletions cut 2 bases from V and 4 bases from J, with 15 bases between. The CDR3 DNA sequence: TGTGCCAGCAGTGAAAACCTGGACTCGAGATACGAGCAGTACGTC. Protein product: CASSENLDSRYEQYV.

The chain combines TRBV7-2 with TRBJ1-5; unclear D gene. Germline V gene sequence: CDR1 SGHTA, CDR2 FQGNSA. Between the trimmed V and J ends, which lost 1 base and 2 bases, there was a span of 15 bases. The CDR3 is 17 amino acids. The CDR3 DNA reads TGTGCCAGCAGCTTAGTCGTCAGTGCCCTTGGCAATCAGCCCCAGCATTTT. Translating gives CASSLVVSALGNQPQHF.

The chain uses TRBV10-3 and TRBJ2-5, with a weak D call TRBD2 (6 bases). The germline V and J ends were trimmed by 4 bases and 5 bases, with 14 bases remaining between them. The CDR3 extends over 14 amino acids. CDR1 and CDR2 from the germline V gene are ENHRY and SYGVKD. This CDR3 reads CAISAQTSGETQYF. CDR3 sequence (DNA): TGTGCCATCAGTGCACAGACGAGCGGGGAGACCCAGTACTTC.

The genes are TRBV6-2 or TRBV6-3 and TRBJ2-7; 8 bases align to TRBD2. CDR1 is MNHEY, CDR2 SVGEGT, per germline. V dropped 5 bases and J dropped 5; count of bases not matched to a gene: 5. The CDR3 length is 13 residues. This chain's CDR3 is CASSRSGSNEQYV. The DNA for the CDR3 is TGTGCCAGCAGTCGCAGCGGGAGTAACGAGCAGTACGTC.

This sequence joins TRBV6-5 and TRBJ2-7, with D hard to call. The CDR3 has 13 residues. Germline CDR1 MNHEY, CDR2 SVGAGI. V lost 7 bases to trimming and J lost 6 bases, with 16 bases between them. The CDR3 loop reads CASTSPVSGEQYV. As DNA, the CDR3 is TGTGCCAGCACTTCCCCGGTGAGTGGCGAGCAGTACGTC.

The gene calls are TRBV7-8 and TRBJ2-2, with TRBD2 identical over 8 bases. V lost 5 bases to trimming and J lost 5 bases; unmatched junction nucleotides: 13. The CDR3 spans 17 residues. Germline CDR1 and CDR2: SGHVS and FQNEAQ. DNA for the CDR3: TGTGCCAGCAGCCCACGGGAGGGCATCGACGGAACCGGGGAGCTGTTTTTT. Translated: CASSPREGIDGTGELFF.

This sequence joins TRBV6-2 or TRBV6-3 and TRBJ2-7; D is unresolved. The V end was cut by 5 bases, the J end by 2 bases, with 16 bases between. Germline lookup yields CDR1 MNHEY and CDR2 SVGEGT. The CDR3 has 15 amino acids. CDR3 DNA sequence: TGTGCCAGCAGTGACGAACCCTCCCTAGCCTACGAGCAGTACGTC. This sequence encodes CASSDEPSLAYEQYV.

The chain has TRBV28 and TRBJ1-6; unclear D gene. This CDR3 is 12 amino acids long. The ends were cut back, 5 bases at V and 9 bases at J, with 8 bases in the middle. Germline V CDR1 and CDR2: MDHEN, SYDVKM. DNA of the CDR3: TGTGCCAGCAGTCCACTATCTTCACCCCTCCACTTT. Translation: CASSPLSSPLHF.

The chain is built from TRBV4-1 and TRBJ2-7; possible D gene TRBD1, 5 bases. The V end was cut by 0 bases, the J end by 4 bases, with 10 bases between. The germline CDR1 and CDR2 sequences are MGHRA and YSYEKL. This CDR3 comprises 14 residues. The CDR3 sequence: CASSQEYRSYEQYF. CDR3 sequence (DNA): TGCGCCAGCAGCCAAGAGTACAGGTCGTACGAGCAGTACTTC.

The chain carries TRBV18 and TRBJ2-7; D unclear. With 4 bases removed from V and 0 bases from J, the gap between germline ends came to 13 bases. Germline V CDR1 and CDR2: KGHSH, LQKENI. CDR3 length: 15 amino acids. This CDR3 is CASSLDNGISYEQYV. CDR3 in DNA: TGTGCCAGCTCACTAGATAATGGTATCTCCTACGAGCAGTACGTC.

The rearrangement uses TRBV7-3 and TRBJ2-1; 8 bases map to TRBD2. V trimming: 2 bases; J trimming: 3 bases; junction bases outside the gene matches: 3. The CDR3 runs 15 residues. The V gene's germline CDR1 is SGHTA and CDR2 FQGTGA. CDR3 protein: CASSLALADYNEQFF. The DNA of the CDR3 is TGTGCCAGCAGCTTAGCACTAGCGGACTACAATGAGCAGTTCTTC.

The chain links TRBV18 to TRBJ1-4, with a weak D call TRBD1 (5 bases). The CDR3 extends over 15 amino acids. Germline lookup yields CDR1 KGHSH and CDR2 LQKENI. V lost 2 bases, J lost 8 bases, and 15 bases lay in between. CDR3 loop: CASSPGRGAEEKLFF. The CDR3 DNA is TGTGCCAGCTCACCAGGAAGGGGCGCCGAAGAAAAACTGTTTTTT.

The chain joins TRBV6-5 to TRBJ2-7, with 9 bases matching TRBD1. This CDR3 is 14 amino acids long. V shed 5 bases, J shed 2 bases, and the junction held 4 bases outside the gene matches. CDR1 is MNHEY, CDR2 SVGAGI, per germline. In DNA, the CDR3 is TGTGCCAGCAGTAGAGGGACAGGGACCTACGAGCAGTACTTC. Protein sequence: CASSRGTGTYEQYF.